The 21 T cell receptor beta chains below all came from one sample that was sequenced in a study of blood T cell repertoires in COVID-19. Only in-frame clones appear in the TCRdb table, and some are missing; sequencing was by immunoSEQ multiplex PCR. The sample records some 240,000 clones, 85% to 90% being singletons. Material for sequencing was peripheral blood. Receptor source: an older woman with COVID-19, enrolled during active disease.

The rearrangement joins TRBV11-2 to TRBJ2-7, with TRBD1 matching 8 bases. The CDR3 loop spans 14 amino acids. From germline, CDR1 is SGHAT and CDR2 FQNNGV. Trimming removed 4 bases from V and 5 bases from J; junction bases left unmatched: 7. The CDR3 protein is CASSSIGQGNEQYF. The CDR3, as DNA: TGTGCCAGCAGCTCCATTGGACAGGGAAACGAGCAGTACTTC.

V is TRBV9 and J is TRBJ1-4; 7 nucleotides line up with TRBD1. The length of the CDR3 is 15 residues. With V trimmed by 4 bases and J by 8 bases, 11 bases remained unmatched. Germline V gene lookup returns CDR1 SGDLS and CDR2 YYNGEE. The CDR3 region is CASSPQTGLEEKLFF. The CDR3 DNA sequence: TGTGCCAGCAGCCCCCAGACAGGGCTAGAGGAAAAACTGTTTTTT.

J is TRBJ2-5 and V is TRBV15; perhaps TRBD2 as D (5 bases). The V end was cut by 1 base, the J end by 4 bases, with 10 bases between. CDR3 length: 14 amino acids. Germline CDR1 LNHNV, CDR2 YYDKDF (reference sequence). The CDR3 DNA reads TGTGCCACCAGCAGAGGTGCACTAGGAGAGACCCAGTACTTC. It translates to CATSRGALGETQYF.

V and J are TRBV14 and TRBJ1-2, with 11 bases aligning to TRBD1. V was pared by 4 bases and J by 8 bases, with 3 bases of the junction left unmatched. The CDR3 covers 13 residues. Germline values: CDR1 SGHDN, CDR2 FVKESK. CDR3 bases: TGTGCCAGCAGCCCGCGGACAGGGGGCGGCTACACCTTC. This gives the protein CASSPRTGGGYTF.

The chain links TRBV5-4 to TRBJ2-7; D perhaps matches TRBD2 (5 bases). V shed 4 bases and J shed 3 bases, with 8 bases lying between them. Germline V gene lookup returns CDR1 SGHNT and CDR2 YYREEE (reference sequence). The CDR3 runs 12 residues. CDR3 amino acids: CASSGESYEQYF. The DNA of the CDR3 is TGTGCCAGCAGCGGGGAGAGCTACGAGCAGTACTTC.

The chain is built from TRBV27 and TRBJ1-5; weak D call: TRBD1 (5 bases). V was pared by 4 bases and J by 9 bases, with 10 bases between. Germline V gene lookup returns CDR1 MNHEY and CDR2 SMNVEV (reference sequence). The CDR3 has 12 residues. CDR3 sequence (DNA): TGTGCCAGCAGTTCCCCAGGGTGGCCCCAGCATTTT. This sequence encodes CASSSPGWPQHF.

This rearrangement joins TRBV7-9 to TRBJ1-4; D not certain. The V end lost 4 bases, the J end lost 0 bases, and 9 bases lay between the germline ends. Germline assignment: CDR1 SEHNR and CDR2 FQNEAQ (reference sequence). The CDR3 sequence is 15 residues long. The DNA of the CDR3 is TGTGCCAGCAGCTATACAGATGCAACTAATGAAAAACTGTTTTTT. Translated, it gives CASSYTDATNEKLFF.

This clone was recorded only once. The V gene is TRBV6-2 or TRBV6-3, the J gene TRBJ2-7, with TRBD1 matching over 7 bases. Germline CDR1 reads MNHEY; CDR2 reads SVGEGT. The CDR3 has 14 amino acids. J lost 2 bases, V lost 4 bases, and 5 bases had no gene match. CDR3 in amino acids: CASSSDRVAYEQYF. CDR3 sequence (DNA): TGTGCCAGCAGTTCCGACAGGGTGGCCTACGAGCAGTACTTC.

This clone was found a few times. The CDR3 bases are TGCAGTGCTACTGAACTTGGGACAGCGAACACTGAAGCTTTCTTT. It specifies CSATELGTANTEAFF. V and J are TRBV20-1 and TRBJ1-1; 7 positions match TRBD1. V trimming: 4 bases; J trimming: 1 base; junction bases outside the gene matches: 9. CDR1 is DFQATT, CDR2 SNEGSKA, per germline (reference sequence). This CDR3 is 15 amino acids long.

The rearrangement uses TRBV5-4 and TRBJ1-6; weak D call: TRBD1 (5 bases). CDR1 is SGHNT, CDR2 YYREEE, per germline (reference sequence). Trimming left V 1 base short and J 7 bases short, with 12 bases between. This CDR3 is built from 15 residues. The CDR3 DNA reads as TGTGCCAGCAGCTTGCAGGGAATGAGGAATTCACCCCTCCACTTT. Protein product: CASSLQGMRNSPLHF. The full variable domain, its missing parts supplied by reference TRBV5-4 and TRBJ1-6, is ETGVTQSPTHLIKTRGQQVTLRCSSQSGHNTVSWYQQALGQGPQFIFQYYREEENGRGNFPPRFSGLQFPNYSSELNVNALELDDSALYLCASSLQGMRNSPLHFGNGTRLTVT.

The chain employs TRBV6-5 and TRBJ1-2; unclear D gene. The CDR3 covers 15 residues. CDR1 is MNHEY and CDR2 is SVGAGI in the germline V gene. Trimming shortened V by 0 bases and J by 7 bases, and 15 bases separated the two germline ends. The CDR3 loop is CASSYSDGLAAGYTF. The CDR3 DNA reads as TGTGCCAGCAGTTACTCCGATGGGCTTGCAGCTGGCTACACCTTC.

This sequence joins TRBV5-1 and TRBJ1-6; 10 nucleotides line up with TRBD1. Germline CDR1 and CDR2: SGHRS and YFSETQ. This CDR3 comprises 16 residues. V lost 5 bases and J lost 5; bases outside the gene matches: 7. This CDR3 is CASRTTGGRDNSPLHF. In DNA, the CDR3 is TGCGCCAGCAGGACGACAGGGGGCAGGGATAATTCACCCCTCCACTTT.

This clone was picked up a small number of times. V gene TRBV9 combines with J gene TRBJ2-2, with 9 bases that match TRBD2. Germline V CDR1 and CDR2: SGDLS, YYNGEE. The CDR3 is 14 residues long. V trimming: 0 bases; J trimming: 7 bases; junction bases outside the gene matches: 1. The CDR3 protein is CASSVASGVGELFF. In DNA, the CDR3 is TGTGCCAGCAGCGTAGCTAGCGGGGTCGGGGAGCTGTTTTTT.

V is TRBV7-9 and J is TRBJ2-7; weak D call: TRBD2 (6 bases). Trimming shortened V by 5 bases and J by 6 bases, and 17 bases separated the two germline ends. There are 14 residues in the CDR3. Germline V lookup: CDR1 SEHNR, CDR2 FQNEAQ (reference sequence). The CDR3 nucleotides read TGTGCCAGCAGCAGCTCAGGAGGGATCGGCGAGCAGTACTTC. It yields the protein CASSSSGGIGEQYF.

The rearrangement links TRBV7-2 to TRBJ1-5; D not certain. The CDR3 consists of 14 residues. The V gene lost 1 base and the J gene lost 4 bases, with 8 bases spanning the gap. Looked up from germline, CDR1 is SGHTA and CDR2 is FQGNSA. CDR3 sequence reads: CASSLVLVNQPQHF. Written as DNA, the CDR3 is TGTGCCAGCAGCTTAGTTTTAGTGAATCAGCCCCAGCATTTT.

This chain links TRBV5-4 with TRBJ1-1; TRBD1 aligns across 10 bases. V gave up 3 bases and J gave up 7 bases; unmatched junction bases: 6. The CDR3 runs 14 residues. Per the germline V gene, CDR1 is SGHNT and CDR2 is YYREEE (reference sequence). The DNA of the CDR3 is TGTGCCAGCAGCTCTCAGGACAGGGGGATTGAAGCTTTCTTT. Its translation is CASSSQDRGIEAFF.

The genes are TRBV7-9 and TRBJ2-2; 12 nucleotides line up with TRBD2. V shed 5 bases and J 3 bases; nucleotides not matched to a gene: 4. The V gene's germline CDR1 is SEHNR and CDR2 FQNEAQ (reference sequence). The CDR3 runs to 16 residues. The CDR3 protein is CASSELAGGYTGELFF. The CDR3 DNA reads as TGTGCCAGCAGCGAACTAGCGGGGGGATACACCGGGGAGCTGTTTTTT.

The chain has TRBV24-1 and TRBJ1-2; 8 positions match TRBD1. CDR1 KGHDR and CDR2 SFDVKD come from the germline V gene. V was clipped by 2 bases and J by 8 bases; unmatched bases: 0. This CDR3 has 12 amino acids. The CDR3 sequence is CATSDSGGGYTF. The CDR3 DNA sequence: TGTGCCACCAGTGATTCAGGGGGCGGCTACACCTTC.

The rearrangement joins TRBV27 to TRBJ2-5; 14 bases agree with TRBD2. J gave up 5 bases and V 3 bases, and 5 bases lay outside the gene matches. The CDR3 length is 16 residues. Germline CDR1 reads MNHEY; CDR2 reads SMNVEV (reference sequence). This chain's CDR3 is CASSLTSGGAYETQYF. In DNA, the CDR3 is TGTGCCAGCAGTTTGACTAGCGGGGGGGCCTACGAGACCCAGTACTTC.

V gene TRBV5-4 combines with J gene TRBJ1-1; 7 nucleotides agree with TRBD1. The germline V gene encodes CDR1 SGHNT and CDR2 YYREEE (reference sequence). The CDR3 length is 17 residues. The trim removed 0 bases at V and 6 bases at J, leaving 14 bases unmatched. CDR3 amino acids: CASSLGVYEGAAAEAFF. DNA of the CDR3: TGTGCCAGCAGCTTGGGGGTATATGAGGGGGCGGCCGCTGAAGCTTTCTTT.

This clone has just one count. This chain joins TRBV2 and TRBJ1-2; D gene unclear. The ends were cut back, 7 bases at V and 8 bases at J, with 14 bases in the middle. The CDR3 spans 12 residues. CDR1 and CDR2 (germline): SNHLY, FYNNEI. CDR3 sequence reads: CASTLAQMGYTF. Written as DNA, the CDR3 is TGTGCCAGCACCCTAGCCCAGATGGGCTACACCTTC.